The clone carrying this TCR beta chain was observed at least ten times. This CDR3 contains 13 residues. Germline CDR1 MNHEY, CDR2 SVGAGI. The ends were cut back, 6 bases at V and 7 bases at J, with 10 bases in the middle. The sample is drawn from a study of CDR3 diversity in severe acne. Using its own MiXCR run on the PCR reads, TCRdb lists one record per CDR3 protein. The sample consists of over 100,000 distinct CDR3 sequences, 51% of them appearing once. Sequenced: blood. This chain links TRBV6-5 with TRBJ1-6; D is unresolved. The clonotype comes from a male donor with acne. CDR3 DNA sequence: TGTGCCAGCAGGCCGTTAGACAATTCACCCCTCCACTTT. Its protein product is CASRPLDNSPLHF.